The present TCR beta chain was sequenced within a study of cytomegalovirus exposure and HLA in healthy donors (dated by TCRdb to about 2017). Background for the entire study: According to an earlier analysis of several hundred of the donors, some 170 million T cells yielded 95 million to 140 million unique TCR beta sequences and less than 300 Gb of sequence data. Approximately 300 gigabases of sequencing data and roughly 81 million unique TCR sequences made up an early release that covered fewer than 650 HLA-typed donors. Among the roughly 430 genotyped donors, around 81% belonged to the genetic ancestry cluster associated with self-reported Caucasian donors. The study was designed to test whether signatures of past pathogen exposure could be identified by cataloging public T cell receptors. The study used immunosequencing to profile the T cell repertoires of some 600 subjects and linked those repertoires to cytomegalovirus serostatus. A separate validation cohort of over a hundred different subjects was used in addition to the approximately 610-subject first cohort. To predict cytomegalovirus infection status, the study combined high-throughput TCR immunosequencing, statistical association of individual TCRs with disease status, and machine learning. A later analysis re-examined previously published TCR beta repertoires from more than 600 donors and added high-resolution HLA genotyping to investigate patterns of TCR occurrence. In the later analysis, no new phenotypic data were used to find candidate immune exposures; instead, reliance was placed on TCR beta sequences and their occurrence across donors. In an earlier analysis of more than 550 of the donors, high-throughput TCR beta sequencing was used to judge whether each TCR beta V gene segment behaved as functional or pseudogenic. Donor age, sex, ethnicity and CMV serostatus were compiled alongside the repertoire data. In a later genetic analysis, genome-wide SNP genotypes for about three fifths of the 666 donors were used, and that subset was treated as a discovery cohort. All discovery cohort repertoires had been generated using a single sequencing platform. Class I and class II HLA loci were covered by the typing at four-digit resolution. The number of donors typed differed by locus, with roughly 620-640 for A, B, C, DRB1 and DQB1, about 500 for DQA1, some 570 for DPA1, and around 430 for DPB1. Roughly five DR-DQ haplotypes were treated as single units for association and clustering because of strong linkage in the cohort. Among some 400 genotyped donors of the cohort, an average of roughly 240,000 unique TCR beta nucleotide sequences were sequenced per donor, roughly 20% of them non-productive.

Note on this clone: Its recognized antigen is unknown. It has no much larger one-base neighbor in the sample; base qualities were not kept.

The cohort comprised fewer than 700 healthy bone marrow donors. Cohort members were all nominally healthy when sampled, although unrecorded immune exposures were likely present. The donor was CMV seronegative and was included in the group of around 320 seronegative cohort members. Each donor provided a peripheral blood sample, and peripheral blood mononuclear cells were used for TCR beta sequencing. The Qiagen DNeasy Blood Extraction Kit was used to extract genomic DNA from the blood cell samples. Study-level results and caveats: The presence/absence analyses assumed that sequencing depth was roughly uniform across donors, and that assumption may not be true. In both the original and validation cohorts, the classifier was reported to diagnose cytomegalovirus status with high specificity and sensitivity. Correlated functional status among segregating V segments might be attributable to linkage disequilibrium, but an unknown experimental factor could not be ruled out. In an earlier analysis of about 600 of the donors, most TCR beta V segments appeared in productive rearrangements about 87% or about 30% of the time, broadly matching IMGT annotations. The authors suggested that the approach could potentially be generalized to other disease states and immunological phenotypes. CMV serostatus was the only immune exposure information available for the cohort. Compared with the roughly 600-donor mean, donors in an Asian-associated ancestry cluster had fewer N-insertions in productive TCRs, according to a later genetic analysis. According to a later analysis, most CMV-associated TCR beta chains appeared to be HLA-restricted, and the HLA associations seemed to be driven largely by CMV exposure. When HLA alleles, especially DR and DQ, strongly co-occurred, attributing TCR associations to individual alleles was difficult. In a later analysis, TCR association rates were found to vary across HLA loci, with the most associated TCRs seen for DRB1 alleles and the fewest for HLA-C alleles. A cluster of highly shared sequence variants was judged likely to represent a technical artifact of the sequencing pipeline. Because counts were too low, about 17 rarely observed V segments, including chromosome 9 orphons, were excluded from the earlier analysis of 587 of the donors. HLA typing was unavailable for some donors at each locus, so association tests used only the typed subset. In vitro tests confirmed that a few of the cytomegalovirus-associated TCR beta chains recognize cytomegalovirus antigens. V-gene and J-gene trimming of TCR beta chains was associated with a missense DCLRE1C variant in a later genetic analysis, and the association was replicated in an independent cohort. The study listed around 160 TCR beta chains as associated with cytomegalovirus. The cohort was sequenced for TCR beta chains only, and without alpha or paired-chain data the features that could be detected were limited. Several of the top co-occurrence clusters appeared to be linked to parvovirus B19, influenza, CMV and Epstein-Barr virus, according to a later analysis. While some public TCRs were present in many individuals, most TCR sequences turned up only very rarely across donors. In a later analysis, some 18,000 TCR beta sequences were associated with specific HLA alleles at a false discovery rate of 0.05. In a later analysis, HLA-associated TCR beta chains were found to be more clonally expanded and to have lower generation probabilities than equally common non-associated chains. A further reported finding was that TCR beta sequences accurately predicted the HLA-A and HLA-B alleles for most subjects in the first cohort. The 87-base-pair reads could not distinguish some IMGT-functional V segments, including TRBV6-2 and TRBV6-3, so those segments were excluded.

To prepare the library, the immunoSEQ multiplex PCR assay was applied. A mixture of 60 forward primers for TCR Vbeta segments and 13 reverse primers for TCR Jbeta segments was used in the multiplex PCR. A multiplex PCR assay on genomic DNA amplified the CDR3 region of rearranged TCR beta genes. Amplified TCR beta libraries were sequenced as 87-base-pair reads on the Illumina HiSeq System. From the authors' description of their analysis: A later analysis counted approximately 74 million unique TCR beta chains across the 550 to 700 repertoires, and roughly 10 million of these chains were shared by at least two donors. Raw reads were error-corrected and collapsed into unique sequences by a nearest-neighbor algorithm in which closely related sequences were merged to remove PCR and sequencing errors. To assign V, D and J gene segments, CDR3 sequences were aligned to IMGT reference sequences. For a sequence to be retained, a match of at least six nucleotides was required to both a V gene segment and a J gene segment. A rearrangement was called productive if the CDR3 had no stop codons and remained in frame with V and J, and every other rearrangement was called non-productive. CDR3 was defined by IMGT convention, running from the second conserved V-encoded cysteine to the conserved J-encoded phenylalanine. The earlier analysis of about 620 of the donors excluded sequences that lacked an unambiguous match to a single V gene segment. An earlier analysis of just under 600 of the donors called V segments functional above 56.7% productive rearrangements and segregating when the between-donor standard deviation exceeded 5%. A statistical classification framework was developed to diagnose cytomegalovirus status using the catalog of TCR beta chain sequences. In a later analysis, TCR nucleotide sequences were compared against IMGT/GENE-DB human TR gene sequences so that V and J genes could be assigned. Using the TCRdist pipeline, a later analysis assigned CDR3 sequences along with most-parsimonious VDJ recombination scenarios. In a later analysis, each TCR beta chain was defined by its CDR3 amino acid sequence together with its V-gene family, and reads without a unique V-gene family were excluded. To address suspected cross-contamination and a sequencing artifact, a later analysis removed a few hundred highly shared, low-generation-probability nucleotide sequences. For each public chain, a later analysis derived a clonal expansion index from normalized ranks of inferred template counts within each repertoire. In a later analysis, generation probabilities were computed with a VDJ recombination model fitted to out-of-frame rearrangements, and the resulting probabilities were checked against IGoR. In a later analysis, hypergeometric tests were used to score TCR-TCR, TCR-HLA and TCR-CMV co-occurrence, with a repertoire-size bias correction applied to TCR pairs. A later analysis estimated false discovery rates by permuting HLA or CMV assignments 20 times. In a later analysis, co-occurring TCRs were grouped with DBSCAN, and TCRdist sequence similarity was added when clustering was performed within HLA-allele-positive subsets. Repertoires with fewer than 30,000 or more than 120,000 public chains, plus five repertoires with anomalous nucleotide sharing, were excluded from co-occurrence clustering. TCRdb took over this immuneACCESS table, retaining in-frame rearrangements with V and J assigned. Such tables are incomplete; in checked studies, under half of the missing clones stem from an unresolved V gene, and the remainder is unexplained. The DNA gave D and trimming, while V, J and clone size come from that table. The sample profile shows about 73,000 clones; roughly 70% of them were found once. Under 15% of the sample is in the top ten clones.

Including the terminal cysteine and phenylalanine, the CDR3 comprises 13 residues. The retained sequence is limited to the CDR3, 39 bases, with the frame set at the first base. The germline V gene supplies CDR1 SQVTM and CDR2 ANQGSEA. Trimming takes 4 bases from V and 8 bases from J, and the germline ends sit 14 bases apart. The rearranged segments are TRBV29-1 and TRBJ1-4; no confident D gene assignment can be made. Sequenced input: PBMCs. The clonotype comes from a man between 65 and 85 years old in good health and CMV-seronegative. The sequenced DNA: TGCAGCGTTGTTGGCCAGGCTCACGAAAAACTGTTTTTT. It translates to CSVVGQAHEKLFF.